The rows below give T cell receptor beta chains drawn from one sample of a study of pediatric ulcerative colitis. Sequencing used immunoSEQ multiplex PCR; TCRdb keeps in-frame clones, though not all of them. Of tens of thousands of clones detected, about 80% appear once; the ten largest clones hold about 0.74%. The source material was gut tissue. The receptors stem from a boy aged 5-17 years with moderate ulcerative colitis. Both conserved end residues are part of each CDR3. The order of the fields is CDR3 DNA, CDR3 protein, clone size, V gene, J gene, D gene. D genes are given only for firm matches. Rows may omit the clone size; those that give it use once, few, many or a size class.

CDR3nt: TGTGCCTGGAGTAGGCTAGCGGGAGGGGTCGTCACCGGGGAGCTGTTTTTT
CDR3aa: CAWSRLAGGVVTGELFF
abundance: NA
v_gene: TRBV30
j_gene: TRBJ2-2
d_gene: TRBD2

CDR3nt: TGTGCCAGCAGCTCCCCGTTCCGGGGGGAAGAGACCCAGTACTTC
CDR3aa: CASSSPFRGEETQYF
abundance: NA
v_gene: TRBV7-8
j_gene: TRBJ2-5
d_gene: TRBD2

CDR3nt: TGCGCCAGCAGCCGCGAGACTGACCACGAGCAGTACTTC
CDR3aa: CASSRETDHEQYF
abundance: NA
v_gene: TRBV4-3
j_gene: TRBJ2-7
d_gene: NA

CDR3nt: TGTGCCAGCTCACCACGACCCCCGTCGAATAATGAAAAACTGTTTTTT
CDR3aa: CASSPRPPSNNEKLFF
abundance: NA
v_gene: TRBV18
j_gene: TRBJ1-4
d_gene: NA

CDR3nt: TGTGCCAGTGGGAATCCGGCCGGGGGGACAGATACGCAGTATTTT
CDR3aa: CASGNPAGGTDTQYF
abundance: once
v_gene: TRBV19
j_gene: TRBJ2-3
d_gene: TRBD2

CDR3nt: TGTGCCAGCTCACCAATCGCCGGGAGACTACGGGGTGAGCAGTTCTTC
CDR3aa: CASSPIAGRLRGEQFF
abundance: NA
v_gene: TRBV18
j_gene: TRBJ2-1
d_gene: NA

CDR3nt: TGTGCCACCTCGGGACATTATAGCAATCAGCCCCAGCATTTT
CDR3aa: CATSGHYSNQPQHF
abundance: NA
v_gene: TRBV15
j_gene: TRBJ1-5
d_gene: NA

CDR3nt: TGTGCCAGCTCACCACCTGGACAGGGGATGGGTGGCTACACCTTC
CDR3aa: CASSPPGQGMGGYTF
abundance: NA
v_gene: TRBV18
j_gene: TRBJ1-2
d_gene: TRBD1

CDR3nt: TGCAGCGTTATGGACAACAACTACGAGCAGTACTTC
CDR3aa: CSVMDNNYEQYF
abundance: NA
v_gene: TRBV29-1
j_gene: TRBJ2-7
d_gene: NA

CDR3nt: TGTGCCAGCAGTGAAGGACGCCTGGCGGCCTACGAGCAGTACTTC
CDR3aa: CASSEGRLAAYEQYF
abundance: NA
v_gene: TRBV2
j_gene: TRBJ2-7
d_gene: NA

CDR3nt: TGTGCCTGGAGTGTCGAAAGGAGGAGGGGGTACACAGATACGCAGTATTTT
CDR3aa: CAWSVERRRGYTDTQYF
abundance: few
v_gene: TRBV30
j_gene: TRBJ2-3
d_gene: NA

CDR3nt: TGTGCCAGCAGCCAAGGACGGGACAGGGGAGGGGATGAAGCTTTCTTT
CDR3aa: CASSQGRDRGGDEAFF
abundance: NA
v_gene: TRBV14
j_gene: TRBJ1-1
d_gene: TRBD1

CDR3nt: TGTGCCAGTAGAGCTGCCGGGACAGACTCCTACGAGCAGTACTTC
CDR3aa: CASRAAGTDSYEQYF
abundance: NA
v_gene: TRBV19
j_gene: TRBJ2-7
d_gene: TRBD1

CDR3nt: TGTGCCAGCAGCCAAGGCAGCAGTACGAACACCGGGGAGCTGTTTTTT
CDR3aa: CASSQGSSTNTGELFF
abundance: few
v_gene: TRBV4-2
j_gene: TRBJ2-2
d_gene: NA

CDR3nt: TGTGCCAGCAGCTTGGACCCATTCTCACTTTATGGCTACACCTTC
CDR3aa: CASSLDPFSLYGYTF
abundance: few
v_gene: TRBV5-8
j_gene: TRBJ1-2
d_gene: NA

CDR3nt: TGTGCCAGCAGTCCAGCAGGGGGCGATGGCTACACCTTC
CDR3aa: CASSPAGGDGYTF
abundance: few
v_gene: TRBV28
j_gene: TRBJ1-2
d_gene: TRBD1

CDR3nt: TGTGCCAGCAGCTTAGACTTACGGGGGCTTAGCTATGGCTACACCTTC
CDR3aa: CASSLDLRGLSYGYTF
abundance: NA
v_gene: TRBV7-9
j_gene: TRBJ1-2
d_gene: NA

CDR3nt: TGTGCCAGCTCACCAGGAGGGCAGGGGACAACTAATGAAAAACTGTTTTTT
CDR3aa: CASSPGGQGTTNEKLFF
abundance: once
v_gene: TRBV18
j_gene: TRBJ1-4
d_gene: NA

CDR3nt: TGTGCCAGCAGCTTAGTATATCCGCCTAGCAACTACAATGAGCAGTTCTTC
CDR3aa: CASSLVYPPSNYNEQFF
abundance: NA
v_gene: TRBV7-2
j_gene: TRBJ2-1
d_gene: NA

CDR3nt: TGTGCCAGCCGGGGGCGGGGTCTTAGGGCAGATACGCAGTATTTT
CDR3aa: CASRGRGLRADTQYF
abundance: NA
v_gene: TRBV28
j_gene: TRBJ2-3
d_gene: NA

CDR3nt: TGTGCCAGCAGCTTAGGGGTAGCGGGGAGCCAAGAGACCCAGTACTTC
CDR3aa: CASSLGVAGSQETQYF
abundance: once
v_gene: TRBV7-2
j_gene: TRBJ2-5
d_gene: TRBD2

CDR3nt: TGTGCCAGCAGTGACGACTCCGCACGGGCCCAACAGTTGTTT
CDR3aa: CASSDDSARAQQLF
abundance: NA
v_gene: TRBV2
j_gene: TRBJ2-3
d_gene: NA

CDR3nt: TGTGCCAGCAGCGACTCTGGCGGGAGGGCCGGGACAGATACGCAGTATTTT
CDR3aa: CASSDSGGRAGTDTQYF
abundance: NA
v_gene: TRBV7-6
j_gene: TRBJ2-3
d_gene: TRBD2

CDR3nt: TGTGCCAGCTCAGCTAGCGGGGGGCTGGAGACCCAGTACTTC
CDR3aa: CASSASGGLETQYF
abundance: NA
v_gene: TRBV7-3
j_gene: TRBJ2-5
d_gene: TRBD2

CDR3nt: TGTGCCAGCGGCCTTTGGGGGACAGATACGCAGTATTTT
CDR3aa: CASGLWGTDTQYF
abundance: NA
v_gene: TRBV2
j_gene: TRBJ2-3
d_gene: NA

CDR3nt: TGTGCCATCAGTGACGAGGTAGATTACCGTATTCAAGAGACCCAGTACTTC
CDR3aa: CAISDEVDYRIQETQYF
abundance: NA
v_gene: TRBV10-3
j_gene: TRBJ2-5
d_gene: NA

CDR3nt: TGTGCCAGCAGCCAAGGTTTGCGGTATGGCTACACCTTC
CDR3aa: CASSQGLRYGYTF
abundance: NA
v_gene: TRBV14
j_gene: TRBJ1-2
d_gene: NA

CDR3nt: TGTGCCAGCAGCCATACCTGGGACAATGAGCAGTTCTTC
CDR3aa: CASSHTWDNEQFF
abundance: NA
v_gene: TRBV7-3
j_gene: TRBJ2-1
d_gene: NA

CDR3nt: TGTGCCACTAAGACAGGGAGTCAGCCCCAGCATTTT
CDR3aa: CATKTGSQPQHF
abundance: once
v_gene: TRBV6-6
j_gene: TRBJ1-5
d_gene: TRBD1

CDR3nt: TGTGCCAGCAGCTTAGGGGTGGCGACAGGCGGTCCCCCTTATGGCTACACCTTC
CDR3aa: CASSLGVATGGPPYGYTF
abundance: NA
v_gene: TRBV11-2
j_gene: TRBJ1-2
d_gene: NA

CDR3nt: TGTGCCAGCAGACGGCCGGGACAGGGTAATTCACCCCTCCACTTT
CDR3aa: CASRRPGQGNSPLHF
abundance: few
v_gene: TRBV27
j_gene: TRBJ1-6
d_gene: TRBD1

CDR3nt: TGTGCCACCAAAGGGACTAGCGGGAATCGTGAGCAGTTCTTC
CDR3aa: CATKGTSGNREQFF
abundance: NA
v_gene: TRBV25-1
j_gene: TRBJ2-1
d_gene: TRBD2

CDR3nt: TGCGCCAGCAGCACCAGGACAGAAAACATTCAGTACTTC
CDR3aa: CASSTRTENIQYF
abundance: few
v_gene: TRBV4-1
j_gene: TRBJ2-4
d_gene: NA

CDR3nt: TGTGCCAGCAGTGAAGGAACTTATGGGGCCACAGATACGCAGTATTTT
CDR3aa: CASSEGTYGATDTQYF
abundance: NA
v_gene: TRBV2
j_gene: TRBJ2-3
d_gene: NA

CDR3nt: TGTGCCAGCAGTTACGTTGGAGGGGAAGCTTTCTTT
CDR3aa: CASSYVGGEAFF
abundance: NA
v_gene: TRBV6-6
j_gene: TRBJ1-1
d_gene: NA

CDR3nt: TGTGCCAGCAGTGAGAGGTCTACCCGATTACAAGAGACCCAGTACTTC
CDR3aa: CASSERSTRLQETQYF
abundance: NA
v_gene: TRBV6-1
j_gene: TRBJ2-5
d_gene: NA

CDR3nt: TGCGCCAGCAGACCCACGCGGGACGGGCCCTCGGGGGGCTACACCTTC
CDR3aa: CASRPTRDGPSGGYTF
abundance: NA
v_gene: TRBV10-2
j_gene: TRBJ1-2
d_gene: NA

CDR3nt: TGTGCCAGCAGCGGGCTACTACGGTCCGGGGAGCTGTTTTTT
CDR3aa: CASSGLLRSGELFF
abundance: once
v_gene: TRBV2
j_gene: TRBJ2-2
d_gene: NA